This TCR beta chain was identified in a study of blood T cell repertoires in COVID-19. For the study at large: Italy, Spain and the United States were the sources of the convalescent and acute COVID-19 samples. Sample material is recorded as cDNA or gDNA derived from T cells, B-cell-depleted T cells, or PBMCs.

The ends were cut back, 3 bases at V and 7 bases at J, with 22 bases in the middle. Germline values: CDR1 LNHNV, CDR2 YYDKDF (reference sequence). This CDR3 is built from 16 residues. In the original analysis: Amplification with reference gene primers provided the estimates of nucleated cell counts. Clones were read by immunoSEQ multiplex PCR, and TCRdb kept only the in-frame ones, dropping some. The D gene and trimming were derived from the DNA, and the V and J assignments and clone size from that table. The sample lists some 340,000 clones; around 85% were seen once. The V and J genes are TRBV15 and TRBJ2-7; D possibly corresponds to TRBD1 (6 bases). The sequenced material came from peripheral blood. The sequence was obtained from a woman younger than 35 with acute or convalescent COVID-19. CDR3 nucleotide sequence: TGTGCCACCAGCAGCTATGCGGACAGTGCCCGCCGAGAGCAGTACTTC. This gives the protein CATSSYADSARREQYF.